This TCR beta chain was sequenced during a study of cytomegalovirus exposure and HLA in healthy donors. Points from the study as a whole: Rarity held for most TCR sequences, but there were some public TCRs that occurred in many donors.

Sequenced by immunoSEQ multiplex PCR; TCRdb stores in-frame clones only, minus some. The table includes about 98,000 clones, around nine tenths detected once. V lost 3 bases and J 8 bases, leaving 19 bases between the germline ends. CDR1 and CDR2 (germline): SNHLY, FYNNEI. CDR3 size: 15 residues. Details on this clone: The antigen remains undetermined.

Sequences were obtained from PBMCs. This sequence joins TRBV2 and TRBJ1-2; D might be TRBD1 (5 bases). The sequence was obtained from a woman aged 25 to 39 in good health and CMV-seronegative. The CDR3 loop is CASSEVPGTGDGYTF. The CDR3, as DNA: TGTGCCAGCAGTGAGGTACCTGGGACGGGAGACGGCTACACCTTC.